This T cell receptor (beta chain) is from a study of blood T cells in healthy people across ages. In regard to this clonotype: Antigen unknown.

Study-wide results and limits: Researchers report that TCR beta diversity correlated strongly with naive T cell percentage. The diversity estimates, figures obtained from one million T cells, were considered underestimates.

The germline V gene encodes CDR1 DFQATT and CDR2 SNEGSKA (reference sequence). The CDR3 runs 11 residues. Trimming pared 5 bases from V and 5 bases from J, leaving 8 bases between. Together with a sample-barcoded 5' primer, a J-beta primer mix was included in a second PCR lasting about 6 to 11 cycles. Using its own MiXCR run on the 5' RACE reads, TCRdb lists one record per CDR3 protein. The profile shows about a million distinct CDR3 sequences, just over 50% of them singletons. The J gene is TRBJ2-3, the V gene TRBV20-1, with no clear D. The TCR originated in a woman aged 55-70 years in good health. Specimen: blood. DNA for the CDR3: TGCAGTGCTCAAGACTTAGATACGCAGTATTTT. Encoded protein: CSAQDLDTQYF.